The T cell receptor (beta chain) described here comes from a study of shared clonotypes between healthy human individuals. From germline, CDR1 is MGHDK and CDR2 SYGVNS. The CDR3 sequence is 14 residues long. Between the trimmed V and J ends, which lost 3 bases and 13 bases, there was a span of 21 bases. The authors loaded around 190 ng DNA, 25,000 to 30,000 T cell genomes, into sorted-subset replicate PCRs. Clones were read by immunoSEQ multiplex PCR, and TCRdb kept only the in-frame ones, dropping some. Among 2 million to 2.5 million clones listed, roughly 95% were seen once. The sample was naive CD4+ T cells sorted from blood. The subset: CD45RA+ positively selected. This chain connects TRBV25-1 to TRBJ1-2, with a weak D call TRBD1 (5 bases). The sequence came from a man aged 18 to 29 in good health. The CDR3 DNA reads TGTGCCAGCAGTGAGGCCGGGGCCACTATAGGAGGCACCTTC. Its translation: CASSEAGATIGGTF.